A single sample is the source of the 27 T cell receptor beta chains below, sequenced in a study of spatial heterogeneity in lung cancer. TCRdb passed the 5' RACE reads through MiXCR, listing each CDR3 protein once. In the table there are about 120,000 distinct CDR3 sequences, 9% to 15% of which are singletons. Indicated time point: blood at routine non-recurrence follow-up after resection. In each case, whole RNA from tumor, nontumor lung or frozen PBMC was sequenced unsorted. The sequencing used PBMCs, collected at follow-up. These receptor sequences come from a male donor with early-stage non-small cell lung cancer.

This clonotype was counted at least ten times. The chain couples TRBV28 to TRBJ1-2; TRBD1 might be the D (6 bases). Germline V lookup: CDR1 MDHEN, CDR2 SYDVKM. The CDR3 is made up of 12 amino acids. The V gene lost 5 bases and the J gene lost 7 bases, with 11 bases spanning the gap. The CDR3 loop is CASSTNRAGYTF. The CDR3 coding sequence is TGTGCCAGCAGTACCAACAGGGCTGGCTACACCTTC.

This clonotype was counted only a few times. The chain employs TRBV27 and TRBJ2-6; D is uncertain. Germline V gene data show CDR1 as MNHEY and CDR2 as SMNVEV (reference sequence). CDR3 length equals 16 residues. V dropped 2 bases and J dropped 3 bases, with 11 bases sitting between them. CDR3 sequence (DNA): TGTGCCAGCAGTTTAACTGGGGTGGTTGGGGCCAACGTCCTGACTTTC. It translates to CASSLTGVVGANVLTF. The full variable domain, completed using reference TRBV27 and TRBJ2-6, is EAQVTQNPRYLITVTGKKLTVTCSQNMNHEYMSWYRQDPGLGLRQIYYSMNVEVTDKGDVPEGYKVSRKEKRNFPLILESPSPNQTSLYFCASSLTGVVGANVLTFGAGSRLTVL.

This CDR3 is CSADTGKFNEQYF. The CDR3 region has the DNA TGCAGTGCCGACACAGGGAAATTTAACGAGCAGTACTTC. The J gene is TRBJ2-7, the V gene TRBV20-1, with a tentative D call TRBD1 (6 bases). Germline lookup yields CDR1 DFQATT and CDR2 SNEGSKA (reference sequence). There are 13 residues in the CDR3. Trimming shortened V by 6 bases and J by 5 bases, and 17 bases separated the two germline ends.

This chain uses TRBV28 with TRBJ1-6; D gene unclear. This CDR3 has 14 amino acids. Trimming pared 6 bases from V and 4 bases from J, leaving 10 bases between. Germline CDR1 MDHEN, CDR2 SYDVKM. The CDR3 DNA sequence: TGTGCCAGCAGCATGAACGATTATAATTCACCCCTCCACTTT. Its translation: CASSMNDYNSPLHF. The variable domain in full, completed from reference TRBV28 and TRBJ1-6, reads DVKVTQSSRYLVKRTGEKVFLECVQDMDHENMFWYRQDPGLGLRLIYFSYDVKMKEKGDIPEGYSVSREKKERFSLILESASTNQTSMYLCASSMNDYNSPLHFGNGTRLTVT.

The V call is TRBV10-2, the J call TRBJ1-5; D gene ambiguous. The germline CDR1 and CDR2 sequences are WSHSY and SAAADI. V dropped 1 base and J dropped 5 bases, with 9 bases sitting between them. There are 14 residues in the CDR3. CDR3 sequence (DNA): TGCGCCAGCAGTGAGTTGGGGTTCGATCAGCCCCAGCATTTT. Translated: CASSELGFDQPQHF.

The sample holds a few counts of this clonotype. The rearrangement uses TRBV10-3 and TRBJ2-1; TRBD1 aligns across 9 bases. Germline loops: CDR1 ENHRY, CDR2 SYGVKD. This CDR3 region has 13 residues. Trimming took 10 bases from V and 3 from J; bases not matched to a gene: 4. As DNA, the CDR3 is TGTGCCAACTCGGGACAGGGCTACAATGAGCAGTTCTTC. Encoded protein: CANSGQGYNEQFF.

The rearrangement uses TRBV20-1 and TRBJ2-5; D is possibly TRBD2 (6 bases). The CDR3 is 16 amino acids. Trimming shortened V by 5 bases and J by 0 bases, and 19 bases separated the two germline ends. The V gene's germline CDR1 is DFQATT and CDR2 SNEGSKA (reference sequence). The chain's CDR3 is CSASDMRGGNQETQYF. The CDR3 region has the DNA TGCAGTGCTTCCGATATGCGGGGTGGGAACCAAGAGACCCAGTACTTC.

This chain uses TRBV2 with TRBJ1-1; D possibly corresponds to TRBD1 (5 bases). Trimming removed 3 bases from V and 6 bases from J, with 14 bases in between. In germline, CDR1 is SNHLY, CDR2 FYNNEI. The CDR3 covers 14 residues. CDR3 loop: CASSDGALGAEAFF. The CDR3 DNA reads TGTGCCAGCAGTGATGGGGCCCTGGGCGCTGAAGCTTTCTTT. Together with reference TRBV2 and TRBJ1-1, the CDR3 gives the full variable domain: EPEVTQTPSHQVTQMGQEVILRCVPISNHLYFYWYRQILGQKVEFLVSFYNNEISEKSEIFDDQFSVERPDGSNFTLKIRSTKLEDSAMYFCASSDGALGAEAFFGQGTRLTVV.

The chain carries TRBV10-3 and TRBJ2-7, with TRBD1 matching 7 bases. In germline, CDR1 is ENHRY, CDR2 SYGVKD. The V and J ends lost 10 bases and 0 bases, in that order; junction bases with no gene match: 6. CDR3 length: 13 amino acids. As DNA, the CDR3 is TGTGCCACCCAGACAGGGAGCTCCTACGAGCAGTACTTC. Its protein is CATQTGSSYEQYF.

This sequence joins TRBV21-1 and TRBJ1-5; TRBD1 is the table's D call and was not checked against the DNA. TRBV21-1 is a pseudogene locus. This CDR3 comprises 12 residues. The CDR3 sequence is CASTQGAQPQHF. DNA of the CDR3: TGTGCCAGCACCCAGGGGGCGCAGCCCCAGCATTTT.

Regarding this clonotype: One end of the junction is discordant with germline, which a read error may explain. The chain couples TRBV7-7 to TRBJ2-1; either TRBD1 or TRBD2 may fit D (5 bases each). The length of the CDR3 is 16 residues. The germline CDR1 and CDR2 sequences are SSHAT and FNYEAQ (reference sequence). The CDR3 sequence: CASSLPRDRQANEQFF. CDR3 DNA sequence: TGTGCTAGCAGCTTACCCCGGGACCGGCAAGCCAATGAGCAGTTCTTC.

This clonotype has ten or more counts. The genes are TRBV7-2 and TRBJ1-1, with 7 bases that match TRBD1. CDR1 SGHTA and CDR2 FQGNSA come from the germline V gene. Trimming removed 1 base from V and 1 base from J; junction bases left unmatched: 3. The CDR3 loop spans 15 amino acids. In DNA, the CDR3 is TGTGCCAGCAGCTTAGGGGGACAGTGGAACACTGAAGCTTTCTTT. Translating gives CASSLGGQWNTEAFF. Filled out from reference TRBV7-2 and TRBJ1-1, the complete variable domain reads GAGVSQSPSNKVTEKGKDVELRCDPISGHTALYWYRQSLGQGLEFLIYFQGNSAPDKSGLPSDRFSAERTGGSVSTLTIQRTQQEDSAVYLCASSLGGQWNTEAFFGQGTRLTVV.

This chain joins TRBV12-3 or TRBV12-4 and TRBJ1-3, with D uncertain. With 3 bases removed from V and 4 bases from J, the gap between germline ends came to 13 bases. The CDR3 sequence is 15 residues long. DNA for the CDR3: TGTGCCAGCAGTTTGATCCGGGCGGTCGGAAACACCATATATTTT. Translation: CASSLIRAVGNTIYF.

In its sample, this clonotype was seen many times. The V call is TRBV20-1, the J call TRBJ2-1; D remains ambiguous. CDR1 is DFQATT and CDR2 is SNEGSKA in the germline V gene (reference sequence). The ends were cut back, 0 bases at V and 0 bases at J, with 6 bases in the middle. The CDR3 covers 14 residues. The CDR3 loop reads CSAREGSSYNEQFF. CDR3 in DNA: TGCAGTGCTAGAGAGGGATCCTCCTACAATGAGCAGTTCTTC.

This clonotype was counted a few times. The chain is built from TRBV10-3 and TRBJ2-7, with D perhaps matching TRBD2 (6 bases). The length of the CDR3 is 13 residues. Germline CDR1 ENHRY, CDR2 SYGVKD. Trimming removed 1 base at V and 6 bases at J, with 10 bases between. CDR3 region: CAISEFGGSEQYF. CDR3 nucleotides: TGTGCCATCAGTGAGTTCGGGGGTAGCGAGCAGTACTTC.

The chain links TRBV10-2 to TRBJ1-5; a possible D gene is TRBD1 (5 bases). The CDR3 loop spans 13 amino acids. Germline V gene sequence: CDR1 WSHSY, CDR2 SAAADI. V was cut by 10 bases and J by 4 bases, with 14 bases left in between. The DNA of the CDR3 is TGCGCCACCAGGACATCAGAGAATCAGCCCCAGCATTTT. Protein sequence: CATRTSENQPQHF.

The V and J genes are TRBV18 and TRBJ2-5; D unresolved. Germline V lookup: CDR1 KGHSH, CDR2 LQKENI. Trimming cost V 3 bases and J 0 bases, with 5 bases left between them. The CDR3 runs 13 residues. The CDR3 nucleotides read TGTGCCAGCTCACCTCCCAACCAAGAGACCCAGTACTTC. Its protein product is CASSPPNQETQYF.

This clonotype was seen ten or more times. This chain links TRBV27 with TRBJ1-2; 9 positions match TRBD1. CDR1 MNHEY and CDR2 SMNVEV come from the germline V gene (reference sequence). J lost 8 bases, V lost 6 bases, and 7 bases had no gene match. The CDR3 covers 13 residues. CDR3 protein: CASRSQGAGGYTF. CDR3 DNA: TGTGCCAGCAGATCACAGGGGGCGGGAGGCTACACCTTC.

This clonotype has more than one count but fewer than ten. The chain employs TRBV5-4 and TRBJ2-3; 13 bases match TRBD2. The CDR3 is 16 residues long. From germline, CDR1 is SGHNT and CDR2 YYREEE (reference sequence). V trimming: 0 bases; J trimming: 3 bases; junction bases outside the gene matches: 1. The DNA of the CDR3 is TGTGCCAGCAGCTTGGCGGGACTAGCGGGGACAGATACGCAGTATTTT. Residues: CASSLAGLAGTDTQYF. Drawing the rest from reference TRBV5-4 and TRBJ2-3, the complete variable domain is ETGVTQSPTHLIKTRGQQVTLRCSSQSGHNTVSWYQQALGQGPQFIFQYYREEENGRGNFPPRFSGLQFPNYSSELNVNALELDDSALYLCASSLAGLAGTDTQYFGPGTRLTVL.

This clonotype was found many times. This chain connects TRBV20-1 to TRBJ1-1; TRBD1 agrees at 8 bases. Germline CDR1 is DFQATT and CDR2 is SNEGSKA (reference sequence). The CDR3 covers 13 residues. V was pared by 5 bases and J by 5 bases, with 7 bases of the junction left unmatched. CDR3 residues: CSAGNQGATEAFF. The CDR3 bases are TGCAGTGCTGGGAACCAGGGGGCGACTGAAGCTTTCTTT.

This clonotype was recorded many times. The chain recombines TRBV30 with TRBJ1-5, with 8 bases identical to TRBD1. Trimming at V came to 2 bases and at J to 6 bases, leaving 9 bases not matched to a gene. CDR3 length equals 15 residues. The germline V gene encodes CDR1 GTSNPN and CDR2 SVGIG (reference sequence). The CDR3 reads CAWSQGQGAFQPQHF. The CDR3, as DNA: TGTGCCTGGAGTCAGGGTCAGGGGGCTTTTCAGCCCCAGCATTTT.

This clonotype appeared a few times. The V and J genes are TRBV28 and TRBJ2-2; 7 bases are a match to TRBD1. V gave up 5 bases and J gave up 3 bases; unmatched junction bases: 6. Germline V CDR1 and CDR2: MDHEN, SYDVKM. This CDR3 has 15 residues. CDR3 loop: CASSTTGAYTGELFF. CDR3 DNA: TGTGCCAGCAGTACAACAGGGGCCTACACCGGGGAGCTGTTTTTT.

The rearrangement links TRBV29-1 to TRBJ2-7; D possibly corresponds to TRBD1 (5 bases). From germline, CDR1 is SQVTM and CDR2 ANQGSEA. Trimming stripped 7 bases from V and 3 bases from J, with 25 bases between. This CDR3 is built from 16 residues. As DNA, the CDR3 is TGCAGCGCAAAGGGGCAGCTTGCGCCTCCTTACTACGAGCAGTACTTC. Translation gives CSAKGQLAPPYYEQYF.

This clonotype was observed many times. V usage is TRBV4-3 and J usage is TRBJ1-1; unclear D gene. The CDR3 length is 14 residues. The ends were cut back, 1 base at V and 5 bases at J, with 11 bases in the middle. The V gene's germline CDR1 is LGHNA and CDR2 YSLEER. CDR3 residues: CASSQALQITEAFF. Written as DNA, the CDR3 is TGCGCCAGCAGCCAAGCCCTACAGATAACTGAAGCTTTCTTT.

In its sample, this clonotype was seen many times. The chain links TRBV12-3 or TRBV12-4 to TRBJ2-1; TRBD2 matches at 9 bases. Trimming at V came to 6 bases and at J to 7 bases, leaving 13 bases not matched to a gene. The CDR3 extends over 16 amino acids. CDR3 in amino acids: CASRPRASGVHNEQFF. DNA for the CDR3: TGTGCCAGCAGACCGCGGGCTAGCGGGGTTCATAATGAGCAGTTCTTC.

This sequence joins TRBV18 and TRBJ2-3, with D perhaps matching TRBD1 or TRBD2 (5 bases each). Trimming stripped 4 bases from V and 4 bases from J, with 12 bases between. This CDR3 has 14 residues. Germline loops: CDR1 KGHSH, CDR2 LQKENI. The CDR3 nucleotides read TGTGCCAGCTCACTGTCGGGGCTCGCAGATACGCAGTATTTT. Protein sequence: CASSLSGLADTQYF. Combining the CDR3 with reference TRBV18 and TRBJ2-3 gives the whole variable domain NAGVMQNPRHLVRRRGQEARLRCSPMKGHSHVYWYRQLPEEGLKFMVYLQKENIIDESGMPKERFSAEFPKEGPSILRIQQVVRGDSAAYFCASSLSGLADTQYFGPGTRLTVL.

This clonotype has ten or more counts. The chain recombines TRBV10-3 with TRBJ1-5; 8 nucleotides align to TRBD1. Germline V gene data show CDR1 as ENHRY and CDR2 as SYGVKD. CDR3 length: 15 residues. The ends lost 4 bases at V and 2 bases at J; junction bases unmatched: 4. The CDR3 loop reads CAISGGQGGNQPQHF. The CDR3 coding sequence is TGTGCCATCAGTGGAGGACAGGGAGGCAATCAGCCCCAGCATTTT.